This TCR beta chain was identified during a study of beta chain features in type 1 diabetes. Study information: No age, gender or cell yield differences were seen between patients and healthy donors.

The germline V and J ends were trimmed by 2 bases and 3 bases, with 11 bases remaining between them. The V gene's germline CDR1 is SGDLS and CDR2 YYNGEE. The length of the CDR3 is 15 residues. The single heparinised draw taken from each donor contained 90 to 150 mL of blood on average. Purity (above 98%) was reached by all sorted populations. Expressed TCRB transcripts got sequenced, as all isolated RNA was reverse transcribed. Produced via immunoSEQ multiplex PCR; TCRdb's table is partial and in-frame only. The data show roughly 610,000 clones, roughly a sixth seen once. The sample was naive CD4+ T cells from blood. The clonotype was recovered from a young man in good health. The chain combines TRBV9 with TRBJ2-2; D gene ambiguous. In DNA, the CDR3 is TGTGCCAGCAGCGTCGACGGCCCACACACCGGGGAGCTGTTTTTT. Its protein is CASSVDGPHTGELFF. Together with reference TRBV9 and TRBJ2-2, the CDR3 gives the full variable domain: DSGVTQTPKHLITATGQRVTLRCSPRSGDLSVYWYQQSLDQGLQFLIQYYNGEERAKGNILERFSAQQFPDLHSELNLSSLELGDSALYFCASSVDGPHTGELFFGEGSRLTVL.